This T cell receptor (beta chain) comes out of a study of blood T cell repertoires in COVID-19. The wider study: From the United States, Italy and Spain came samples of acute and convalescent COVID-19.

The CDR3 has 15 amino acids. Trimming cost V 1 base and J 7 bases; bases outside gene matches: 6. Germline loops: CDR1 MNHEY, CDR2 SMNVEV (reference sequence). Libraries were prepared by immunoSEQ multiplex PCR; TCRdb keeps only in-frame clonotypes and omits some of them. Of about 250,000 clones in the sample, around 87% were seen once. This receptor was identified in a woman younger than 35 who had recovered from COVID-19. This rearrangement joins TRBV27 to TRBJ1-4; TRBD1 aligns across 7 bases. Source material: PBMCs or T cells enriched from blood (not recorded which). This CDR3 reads CASSLYRGSGEKLFF. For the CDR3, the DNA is TGTGCCAGCAGTTTATACAGGGGATCCGGTGAAAAACTGTTTTTT. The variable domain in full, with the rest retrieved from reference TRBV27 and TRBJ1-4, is EAQVTQNPRYLITVTGKKLTVTCSQNMNHEYMSWYRQDPGLGLRQIYYSMNVEVTDKGDVPEGYKVSRKEKRNFPLILESPSPNQTSLYFCASSLYRGSGEKLFFGSGTQLSVL.